Listed below are T cell receptor beta chains from one sample, sequenced in a study of blood T cells in healthy people across ages. A single record per CDR3 protein comes from TCRdb applying MiXCR to the 5' RACE reads. The sample has roughly 900,000 distinct CDR3 sequences, roughly 50% seen once. The source material was blood. These TCRs come from a man aged 30 to 39 in good health. CDR3s include the opening cysteine and the closing phenylalanine or tryptophan. D genes are given only for firm matches. Part of the rows lack a size; the others show once, few, many or a class for expanded clones.

D	size	J	V	CDR3	DNA
.	.	TRBJ2-1	TRBV12-3/TRBV12-4	CASSVGTTNEQFF	TGTGCCAGCAGTGTAGGTACTACGAATGAGCAGTTCTTC
.	.	TRBJ2-7	TRBV28	CASSSSGTGPTYEQYF	.
.	.	TRBJ1-6	TRBV9	CASRPGFSNSPLHF	TGTGCCAGCAGGCCAGGGTTTAGCAATTCACCCCTCCACTTT
.	.	TRBJ1-2	TRBV10-3	CAISGGEYGYTF	TGTGCCATCAGTGGCGGGGAGTATGGCTACACCTTC
.	.	TRBJ2-3	TRBV5-1	CASSLAWGPGTDTQYF	TGCGCCAGCAGCTTGGCCTGGGGGCCTGGCACAGATACGCAGTATTTT
.	.	TRBJ2-5	TRBV10-3	CAVGSTQETQYF	TGTGCCGTCGGCAGTACCCAAGAGACCCAGTACTTC
TRBD1	.	TRBJ2-7	TRBV5-1	CASSLGDRTRLYNEQYF	TGCGCCAGCAGCTTGGGGGACAGGACTCGACTTTACAATGAGCAGTACTTC
.	.	TRBJ2-1	TRBV3-1	CASSQDCRPGGGNEQFF	TGTGCCAGCAGCCAAGATTGTAGGCCCGGGGGCGGCAATGAGCAGTTCTTC
TRBD1	.	TRBJ1-4	TRBV20-1	CSAEEAGTGMGGFEKLFF	TGCAGTGCGGAAGAGGCCGGGACAGGGATGGGAGGATTTGAAAAACTGTTTTTT
.	.	TRBJ2-4	TRBV11-3	CASSSEGSIQYF	TGTGCCAGCAGCTCCGAGGGTAGTATTCAGTACTTC
.	few	TRBJ1-4	TRBV20-1	CSARDLRGAREKLFF	TGCAGTGCTAGAGATCTACGGGGGGCGCGGGAAAAACTGTTTTTT
TRBD1	many	TRBJ2-7	TRBV5-1	CASSPRQGLSYEQYF	TGCGCCAGCAGCCCCCGACAGGGCCTCTCCTACGAGCAGTACTTC
.	.	TRBJ1-2	TRBV12-3/TRBV12-4	CASSYRKPNGYTF	TGTGCCAGCAGTTACAGGAAACCCAATGGCTACACCTTC
TRBD2	.	TRBJ2-5	TRBV12-3/TRBV12-4	CASSTGGNPTQYF	TGTGCCAGCAGCACGGGAGGAAACCCCACCCAGTACTTC
.	once	TRBJ2-5	TRBV4-2	CASSRDSGETQYF	TGTGCCAGCAGCCGAGATTCGGGGGAGACCCAGTACTTC
.	few	TRBJ2-1	TRBV11-3	CASSFSESYNEQFF	TGTGCCAGCAGCTTTTCCGAATCCTACAATGAGCAGTTCTTC
.	.	TRBJ1-5	TRBV7-2	CASSLVRGSQPQHF	TGTGCCAGCAGCTTAGTACGGGGGAGTCAGCCCCAGCATTTT
.	.	TRBJ2-3	TRBV6-1	CASSVEGARRHTQYF	TGTGCCAGCAGTGTAGAGGGAGCACGGCGTCATACGCAGTATTTT
.	few	TRBJ2-5	TRBV21-1	CASSKECQGREETQYF	TGTGCCAGCAGCAAAGAGTGCCAGGGCCGGGAAGAGACCCAGTACTTC
TRBD2	.	TRBJ2-4	TRBV7-2	CASSLALAGGENIQYF	TGTGCCAGCAGCTTAGCGCTAGCGGGGGGGGAAAACATTCAGTACTTC
TRBD1	few	TRBJ2-7	TRBV5-1	CASSVTGVLSYEQYF	TGCGCCAGCAGCGTTACAGGGGTCCTCTCCTACGAGCAGTACTTC
.	.	TRBJ1-5	TRBV6-5	CASSYSEKQPQHF	TGTGCCAGCAGTTACTCGGAGAAACAGCCCCAGCATTTT
.	.	TRBJ2-7	TRBV4-1	CASSQGQEKIYEQYF	TGCGCCAGCAGCCAAGGACAGGAGAAAATCTACGAGCAGTACTTC
TRBD2	.	TRBJ2-3	TRBV5-1	CASREGRQGDTQYF	TGCGCCTCTAGGGAGGGGAGGCAGGGAGATACGCAGTATTTT
.	.	TRBJ2-1	TRBV6-4	CASSQYDSYNEQFF	TGTGCCAGCAGTCAATACGATTCCTACAATGAGCAGTTCTTC
.	.	TRBJ1-5	TRBV14	CASSQSFGNQPQHF	TGTGCCAGCAGCCAATCTTTCGGCAATCAGCCCCAGCATTTT
.	.	TRBJ2-1	TRBV9	CASGEWGEQFF	TGTGCCAGCGGGGAATGGGGCGAGCAGTTCTTC
.	.	TRBJ2-7	TRBV25-1	CASSGLGGGGTSYEQYF	TGTGCCAGCAGTGGGCTTGGAGGGGGGGGAACCTCCTACGAGCAGTACTTC
TRBD1	once	TRBJ2-7	TRBV7-2	CASSPGSQGAIYEQYF	TGTGCCAGCAGCCCGGGCAGCCAGGGGGCAATCTACGAGCAGTACTTC